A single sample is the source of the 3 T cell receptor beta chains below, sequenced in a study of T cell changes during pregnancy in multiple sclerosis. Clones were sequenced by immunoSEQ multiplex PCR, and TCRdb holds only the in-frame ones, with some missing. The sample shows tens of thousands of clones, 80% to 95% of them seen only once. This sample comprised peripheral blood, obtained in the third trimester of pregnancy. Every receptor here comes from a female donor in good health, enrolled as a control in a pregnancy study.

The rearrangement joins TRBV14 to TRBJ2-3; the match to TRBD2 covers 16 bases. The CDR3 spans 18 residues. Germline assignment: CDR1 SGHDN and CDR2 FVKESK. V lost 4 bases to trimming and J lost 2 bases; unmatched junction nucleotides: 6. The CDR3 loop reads CASSPGTSGGAHTDTQYF. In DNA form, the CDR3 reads TGTGCCAGCAGCCCTGGGACTAGCGGGGGGGCCCACACAGATACGCAGTATTTT.

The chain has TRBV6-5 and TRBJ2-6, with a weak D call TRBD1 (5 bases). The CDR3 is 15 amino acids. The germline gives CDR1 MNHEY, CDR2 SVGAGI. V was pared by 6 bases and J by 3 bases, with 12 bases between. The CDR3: CASSLRGSGANVLTF. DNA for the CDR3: TGTGCCAGCAGCCTAAGGGGTAGTGGGGCCAACGTCCTGACTTTC.

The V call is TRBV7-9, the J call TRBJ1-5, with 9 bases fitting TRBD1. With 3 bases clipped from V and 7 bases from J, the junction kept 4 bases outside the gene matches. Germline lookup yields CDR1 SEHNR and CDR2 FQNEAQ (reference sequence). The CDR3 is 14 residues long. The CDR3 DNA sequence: TGTGCCAGCAGCTTGGGACAGGGCATACAGCCCCAGCATTTT. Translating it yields CASSLGQGIQPQHF.